These 25 T cell receptor beta chains were sequenced from one sample in a study of CD8 T cells in Susac syndrome. RNA amounts of roughly 0.5 to 1 ug underwent reverse transcription with random hexamers. TCRdb re-called the immunoSEQ multiplex PCR reads through MiXCR, storing one row per CDR3 protein. This table has 200,000 to 250,000 distinct CDR3 sequences, roughly 92% appearing once. The sequencing sample was made of CD8+ T cells from PBMCs. These receptors all come from a human donor with multiple sclerosis.

V gene TRBV5-6 combines with J gene TRBJ2-7; D is uncertain. With 4 bases removed from V and 5 bases from J, the gap between germline ends came to 13 bases. The CDR3 is 13 amino acids. The germline gives CDR1 SGHDT, CDR2 YYEEEE. The DNA for the CDR3 is TGTGCCAGCAGCCTGTCAGGTTACCACGAGCAGTACTTC. Encoded protein: CASSLSGYHEQYF.

The chain uses TRBV19 and TRBJ1-5, with D possibly matching TRBD1 (5 bases). Germline assignment: CDR1 LNHDA and CDR2 SQIVND (reference sequence). The CDR3 consists of 15 residues. With 4 bases removed from V and 6 bases from J, the gap between germline ends came to 16 bases. The chain's CDR3 is CASSRGQGVGQPQHF. For the CDR3, the DNA is TGTGCCAGTAGTAGGGGCCAGGGCGTGGGTCAGCCCCAGCATTTT.

The chain uses TRBV6-1 and TRBJ1-6, with D perhaps TRBD1 (5 bases). The CDR3 is made up of 16 amino acids. The germline CDR1 and CDR2 sequences are MNHNS and SASEGT. Trimming removed 5 bases at V and 0 bases at J, with 11 bases between. CDR3 nucleotides: TGTGCCAGCAGTCCCCAGGGAAGCTCCTATAATTCACCCCTCCACTTT. It is translated as CASSPQGSSYNSPLHF.

This clonotype was picked up one time. The V and J genes are TRBV7-9 and TRBJ1-1; perhaps TRBD1 as D (5 bases). The CDR3 runs to 15 residues. The V gene's germline CDR1 is SEHNR and CDR2 FQNEAQ (reference sequence). The V gene lost 1 base and the J gene lost 1 base, with 10 bases spanning the gap. The CDR3 DNA reads TGTGCCAGCAGCTTAGGCATGGGGGGGAACACTGAAGCTTTCTTT. This gives the protein CASSLGMGGNTEAFF.

Turning to this clonotype: A junction end diverges from the germline sequence, so it may reflect a read error. The J gene is TRBJ2-3, the V gene TRBV28, with a possible D match to TRBD1 (6 bases). Germline V gene data show CDR1 as MDHEN and CDR2 as SYDVKM. The CDR3 is 17 residues long. The CDR3 DNA is TGCGCCAGCAGTTCCGCCGAAAGAGGGGGTGGTACAGATACGCAGTATTTT. Amino acid sequence: CASSSAERGGGTDTQYF.

In DNA, the CDR3 is TGTGCCAGCAGCTCCGGGCCTCTCACTGAAGCTTTCTTT. Translation gives CASSSGPLTEAFF. The chain couples TRBV7-9 to TRBJ1-1; D unclear. Trimming took 4 bases from V and 4 from J, leaving 10 bases between them. The CDR3 is made up of 13 amino acids. In germline, CDR1 is SEHNR, CDR2 FQNEAQ (reference sequence).

The chain carries TRBV9 and TRBJ2-5; either TRBD1 or TRBD2 may supply D (5 bases each). Trimming removed 10 bases from V and 3 bases from J, with 19 bases in between. This CDR3 is 14 amino acids long. Germline CDR1 reads SGDLS; CDR2 reads YYNGEE. CDR3 sequence: CAGTLTGLEETQYF. The CDR3 nucleotides read TGTGCCGGCACCCTAACGGGGCTAGAAGAGACCCAGTACTTC. The full variable domain, completed using reference TRBV9 and TRBJ2-5, is DSGVTQTPKHLITATGQRVTLRCSPRSGDLSVYWYQQSLDQGLQFLIQYYNGEERAKGNILERFSAQQFPDLHSELNLSSLELGDSALYFCAGTLTGLEETQYFGPGTRLLVL.

The chain uses TRBV2 and TRBJ2-7; D not resolved. CDR1 is SNHLY, CDR2 FYNNEI, per germline. This CDR3 spans 13 amino acids. V was shortened by 5 bases and J by 3 bases, with 11 bases between the two germline ends. In DNA form, the CDR3 reads TGTGCCAGCAGTTTCGGTTTCGGCTACGAGCAGTACTTC. Protein sequence: CASSFGFGYEQYF.

This chain links TRBV4-1 with TRBJ2-1, with no clear D. V shed 4 bases and J shed 5 bases, with 15 bases lying between them. This CDR3 comprises 15 residues. Germline V lookup: CDR1 MGHRA, CDR2 YSYEKL. The CDR3: CASSPSRQGNNEQFF. The CDR3 DNA reads TGCGCCAGCAGCCCCAGCCGCCAAGGTAACAATGAGCAGTTCTTC.

The chain combines TRBV4-1 with TRBJ2-2; the D gene is possibly TRBD2 (7 bases). Trimming pared 0 bases from V and 7 bases from J, leaving 12 bases between. The germline CDR1 and CDR2 sequences are MGHRA and YSYEKL. This CDR3 has 15 amino acids. The CDR3 nucleotides read TGCGCCAGCAGCCAAGAGGGGGGGGGCGGCGGGGAGCTGTTTTTT. Its protein is CASSQEGGGGGELFF.

The chain uses TRBV11-2 and TRBJ2-7; perhaps D is TRBD1 or TRBD2 (5 bases each). The germline CDR1 and CDR2 sequences are SGHAT and FQNNGV. The CDR3 loop spans 16 amino acids. V gave up 3 bases and J gave up 6 bases, with 21 bases separating them. CDR3 in amino acids: CASSFWFRDASSEQYF. In DNA, the CDR3 is TGTGCCAGCAGCTTCTGGTTCCGGGACGCCTCGTCCGAGCAGTACTTC.

The chain has TRBV12-3 or TRBV12-4 and TRBJ1-5, with a possible D match to TRBD1 (5 bases). V lost 11 bases and J 3 bases, leaving 17 bases between the germline ends. This CDR3 is 14 amino acids long. The CDR3 loop reads CASKPGQANQPQHF. The CDR3 coding sequence is TGTGCCTCCAAACCGGGGCAGGCCAATCAGCCCCAGCATTTT.

This clonotype is a singleton in its sample. This chain connects TRBV4-2 to TRBJ2-1; TRBD2 matches 8 bases. Germline lookup yields CDR1 LGHNA and CDR2 YNFKEQ. CDR3 length: 16 residues. V gave up 4 bases and J gave up 7 bases; unmatched junction bases: 12. CDR3 sequence: CASSLLPAGEANEQFF. CDR3 bases: TGTGCCAGCAGCCTCTTACCAGCGGGAGAAGCGAATGAGCAGTTCTTC.

The CDR3 is CSAIDLDWGGEQFF. CDR3 DNA: TGCAGTGCTATAGACCTAGATTGGGGGGGTGAGCAGTTCTTC. The chain recombines TRBV20-1 with TRBJ2-1; the match to TRBD2 covers 7 bases. Unmatched junction bases numbered 12, after V lost 4 bases and J lost 9 bases. Looked up from germline, CDR1 is DFQATT and CDR2 is SNEGSKA (reference sequence). This CDR3 has 14 amino acids.

J is TRBJ2-3 and V is TRBV21-1. TRBV21-1 is a pseudogene. CDR3 size: 14 residues. CDR3 amino acids: CAKQMAVSTDTQYF. In DNA form, the CDR3 reads TGTGCCAAGCAGATGGCGGTTAGCACAGATACGCAGTATTTT.

The chain carries TRBV15 and TRBJ2-1, with 9 bases lining up with TRBD2. The CDR3 covers 17 residues. Germline V gives CDR1 LNHNV, CDR2 YYDKDF (reference sequence). Trimming took 0 bases from V and 9 from J; bases not matched to a gene: 12. CDR3 sequence (DNA): TGTGCCACCAGCAGAGACCAGATCAGCGGGAGGATAGGTGAGCAGTTCTTC. It translates to CATSRDQISGRIGEQFF.

This clonotype has just a few counts. The chain joins TRBV27 to TRBJ2-1; the match to TRBD2 covers 8 bases. CDR3 length: 19 amino acids. J lost 3 bases, V lost 4 bases, and 17 bases had no gene match. Germline V gives CDR1 MNHEY, CDR2 SMNVEV (reference sequence). The DNA of the CDR3 is TGTGCCAGCAGTTCCTTAGTAGCCGGACTAGCTGAACTCTACAATGAGCAGTTCTTC. Its protein product is CASSSLVAGLAELYNEQFF.

This clonotype was detected once. The rearrangement links TRBV10-2 to TRBJ1-5; D gene ambiguous. Germline-derived CDR1 and CDR2 are WSHSY and SAAADI. The CDR3 length is 14 residues. The V end was cut by 7 bases, the J end by 0 bases, with 10 bases between. CDR3: CASTVGNSNQPQHF. The DNA of the CDR3 is TGCGCCAGCACAGTAGGGAATAGCAATCAGCCCCAGCATTTT.

The chain recombines TRBV15 with TRBJ2-1; D is perhaps TRBD1 (6 bases). V was trimmed by 0 bases and J by 4 bases, leaving 10 bases between them. CDR3 length: 15 residues. Germline V CDR1 and CDR2: LNHNV, YYDKDF (reference sequence). CDR3 sequence reads: CATSRDRGQYNEQFF. As DNA, the CDR3 is TGTGCCACCAGCAGAGACAGGGGTCAATACAATGAGCAGTTCTTC.

As DNA, the CDR3 is TGTGCCAGCAGCTCCTACAGTGGAAACACCGGGGAGCTGTTTTTT. It translates to CASSSYSGNTGELFF. The chain joins TRBV6-5 to TRBJ2-2; D gene unclear. The CDR3 contains 15 residues. V was clipped by 6 bases and J by 2 bases, with 13 bases between them. CDR1 is MNHEY, CDR2 SVGAGI, per germline.

The rearrangement uses TRBV12-3 or TRBV12-4 and TRBJ2-7; no reliable D call. The CDR3 is made up of 13 amino acids. Trimming removed 3 bases from V and 3 bases from J, with 9 bases in between. Written as DNA, the CDR3 is TGTGCCAGCAGTTTCGCCAGCCTCTACGAGCAGTACTTC. This encodes CASSFASLYEQYF.

This clonotype was counted a single time. The gene calls are TRBV12-3 or TRBV12-4 and TRBJ1-6; D is unclear. Trimming removed 2 bases from V and 5 bases from J, with 7 bases in between. This CDR3 comprises 14 residues. CDR3 amino acids: CASSLTGHNSPLHF. CDR3 coding DNA: TGTGCCAGCAGTTTAACGGGCCATAATTCACCCCTCCACTTT.

This clonotype was detected only once. The chain links TRBV4-1 to TRBJ2-1; possibly TRBD1 or TRBD2 for D (6 bases each). The length of the CDR3 is 15 residues. From germline, CDR1 is MGHRA and CDR2 YSYEKL. The V end was cut by 0 bases, the J end by 10 bases, with 16 bases between. The CDR3 is CASSQDWDTGGEQFF. In DNA form, the CDR3 reads TGCGCCAGCAGCCAAGATTGGGACACAGGAGGGGAGCAGTTCTTC.

The J gene is TRBJ2-5, the V gene TRBV3-1; D is possibly TRBD2 (6 bases). CDR3 length: 15 amino acids. CDR1 is LGHDT and CDR2 is YNNKEL in the germline V gene (reference sequence). V lost 0 bases and J 4 bases, leaving 12 bases between the germline ends. The CDR3 here is CASSQDLWGVETQYF. The CDR3 nucleotides read TGTGCCAGCAGCCAAGATCTTTGGGGGGTAGAGACCCAGTACTTC.

The rearrangement joins TRBV30 to TRBJ2-5; D ambiguous. V gave up 0 bases and J gave up 3 bases, with 17 bases separating them. Per the germline V gene, CDR1 is GTSNPN and CDR2 is SVGIG (reference sequence). The CDR3 has 16 amino acids. The CDR3 sequence: CAWSVPPILREETQYF. The CDR3 DNA sequence: TGTGCCTGGAGTGTACCCCCAATCCTCCGGGAAGAGACCCAGTACTTC.